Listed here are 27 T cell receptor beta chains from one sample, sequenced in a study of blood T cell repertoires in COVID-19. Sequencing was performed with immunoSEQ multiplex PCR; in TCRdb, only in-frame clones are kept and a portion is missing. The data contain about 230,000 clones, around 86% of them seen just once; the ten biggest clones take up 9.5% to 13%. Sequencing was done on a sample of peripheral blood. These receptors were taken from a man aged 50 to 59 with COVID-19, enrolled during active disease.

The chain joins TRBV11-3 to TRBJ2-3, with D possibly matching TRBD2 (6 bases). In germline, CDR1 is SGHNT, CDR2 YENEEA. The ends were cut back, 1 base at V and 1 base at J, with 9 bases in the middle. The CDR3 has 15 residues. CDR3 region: CASSLGERGTDTQYF. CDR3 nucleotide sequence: TGTGCCAGCAGCTTAGGGGAGCGGGGCACAGATACGCAGTATTTT.

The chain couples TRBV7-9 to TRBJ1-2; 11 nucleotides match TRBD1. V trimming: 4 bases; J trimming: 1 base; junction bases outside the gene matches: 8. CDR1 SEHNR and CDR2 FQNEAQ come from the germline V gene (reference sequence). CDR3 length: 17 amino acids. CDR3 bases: TGTGCCAGCAGCTCCGGGACAGGGGGAATACTTAACTATGGCTACACCTTC. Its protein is CASSSGTGGILNYGYTF.

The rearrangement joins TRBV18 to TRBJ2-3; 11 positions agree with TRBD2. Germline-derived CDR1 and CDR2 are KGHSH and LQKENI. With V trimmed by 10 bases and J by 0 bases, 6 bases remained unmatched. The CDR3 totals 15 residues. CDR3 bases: TGTGCCACCTTAGGGACTAGCGGAAGCACAGATACGCAGTATTTT. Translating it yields CATLGTSGSTDTQYF.

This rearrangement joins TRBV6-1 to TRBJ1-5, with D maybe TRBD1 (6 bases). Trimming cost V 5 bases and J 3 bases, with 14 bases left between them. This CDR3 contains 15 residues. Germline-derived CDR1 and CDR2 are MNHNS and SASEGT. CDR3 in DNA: TGTGCCAGCAGTAGGACAGACGCTCCCAATCAGCCCCAGCATTTT. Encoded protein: CASSRTDAPNQPQHF.

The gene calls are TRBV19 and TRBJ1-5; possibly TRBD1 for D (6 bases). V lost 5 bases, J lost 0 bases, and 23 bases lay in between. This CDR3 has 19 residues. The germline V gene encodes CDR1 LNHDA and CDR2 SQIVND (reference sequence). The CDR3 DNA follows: TGTGCCAGTAGTCCGGGACACCTCCGGGGAAGAAATAGCAATCAGCCCCAGCATTTT. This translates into CASSPGHLRGRNSNQPQHF.

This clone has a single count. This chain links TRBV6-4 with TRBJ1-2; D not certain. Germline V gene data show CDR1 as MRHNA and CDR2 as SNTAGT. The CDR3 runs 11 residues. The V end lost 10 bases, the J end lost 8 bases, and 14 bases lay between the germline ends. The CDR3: CATRTMEGYTF. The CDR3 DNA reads TGTGCCACCCGTACCATGGAGGGCTACACCTTC.

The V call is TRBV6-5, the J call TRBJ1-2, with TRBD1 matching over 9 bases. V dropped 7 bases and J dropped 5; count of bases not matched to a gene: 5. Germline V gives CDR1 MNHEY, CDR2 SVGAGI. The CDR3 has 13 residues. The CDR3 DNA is TGTGCCAGCATGGACAGGGGAGGATATGGCTACACCTTC. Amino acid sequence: CASMDRGGYGYTF.

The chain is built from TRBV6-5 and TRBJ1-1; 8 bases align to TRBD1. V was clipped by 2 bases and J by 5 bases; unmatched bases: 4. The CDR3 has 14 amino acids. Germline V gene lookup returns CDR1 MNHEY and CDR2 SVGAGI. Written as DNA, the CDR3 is TGTGCCAGCAGTTACCAGGGGGCGTTTACTGAAGCTTTCTTT. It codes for CASSYQGAFTEAFF.

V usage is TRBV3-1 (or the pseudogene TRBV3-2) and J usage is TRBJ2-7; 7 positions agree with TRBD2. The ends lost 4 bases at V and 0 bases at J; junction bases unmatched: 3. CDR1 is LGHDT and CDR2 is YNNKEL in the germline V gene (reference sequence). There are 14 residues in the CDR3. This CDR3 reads CASSRGSSSYEQYF. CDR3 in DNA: TGTGCCAGCAGCCGCGGGAGTAGCTCCTACGAGCAGTACTTC.

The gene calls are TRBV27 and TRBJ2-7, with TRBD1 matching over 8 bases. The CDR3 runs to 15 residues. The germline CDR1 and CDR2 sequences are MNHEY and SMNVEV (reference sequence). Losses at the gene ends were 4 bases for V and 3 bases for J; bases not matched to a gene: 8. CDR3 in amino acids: CASSSPGQGIYEQYF. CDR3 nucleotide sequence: TGTGCCAGCAGTTCCCCAGGACAGGGTATCTACGAGCAGTACTTC.

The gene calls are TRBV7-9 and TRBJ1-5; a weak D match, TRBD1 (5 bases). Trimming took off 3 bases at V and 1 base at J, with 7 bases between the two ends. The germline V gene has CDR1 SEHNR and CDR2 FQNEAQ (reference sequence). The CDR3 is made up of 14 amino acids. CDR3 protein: CASSLEGSNQPQHF. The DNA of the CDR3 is TGTGCCAGCAGCTTGGAGGGGAGCAATCAGCCCCAGCATTTT.

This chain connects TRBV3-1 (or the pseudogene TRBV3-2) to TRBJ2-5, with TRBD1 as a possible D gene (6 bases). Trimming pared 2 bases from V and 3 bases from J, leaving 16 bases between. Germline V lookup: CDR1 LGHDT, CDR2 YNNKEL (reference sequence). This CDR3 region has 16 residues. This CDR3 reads CASSQTRDTGKETQYF. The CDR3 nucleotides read TGTGCCAGCAGCCAAACCCGGGACACGGGGAAAGAGACCCAGTACTTC.

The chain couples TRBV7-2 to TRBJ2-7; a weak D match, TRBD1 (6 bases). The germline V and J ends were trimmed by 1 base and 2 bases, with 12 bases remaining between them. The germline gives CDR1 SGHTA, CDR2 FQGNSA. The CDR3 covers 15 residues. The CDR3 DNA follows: TGTGCCAGCAGCTTAGAGTTCAGGGGCCCCTACGAGCAGTACTTC. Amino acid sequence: CASSLEFRGPYEQYF.

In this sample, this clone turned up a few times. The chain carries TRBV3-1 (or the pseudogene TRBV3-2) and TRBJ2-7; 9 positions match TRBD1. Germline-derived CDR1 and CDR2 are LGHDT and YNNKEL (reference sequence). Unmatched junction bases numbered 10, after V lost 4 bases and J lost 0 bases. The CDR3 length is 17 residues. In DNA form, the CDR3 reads TGTGCCAGCAGCCCCACCCACACACAGGGGGCCTCCTACGAGCAGTACTTC. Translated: CASSPTHTQGASYEQYF.

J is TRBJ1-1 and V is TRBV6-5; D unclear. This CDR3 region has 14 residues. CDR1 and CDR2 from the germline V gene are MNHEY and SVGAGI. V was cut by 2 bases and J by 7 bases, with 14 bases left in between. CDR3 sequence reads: CASSYAPPTGEAFF. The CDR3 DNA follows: TGTGCCAGCAGTTACGCCCCCCCCACCGGTGAAGCTTTCTTT.

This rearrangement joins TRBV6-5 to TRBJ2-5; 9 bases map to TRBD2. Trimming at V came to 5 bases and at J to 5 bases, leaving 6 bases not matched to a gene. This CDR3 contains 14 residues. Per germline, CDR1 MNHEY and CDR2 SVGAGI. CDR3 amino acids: CASSLAGLTETQYF. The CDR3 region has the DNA TGTGCCAGCAGTCTAGCGGGGCTGACTGAGACCCAGTACTTC.

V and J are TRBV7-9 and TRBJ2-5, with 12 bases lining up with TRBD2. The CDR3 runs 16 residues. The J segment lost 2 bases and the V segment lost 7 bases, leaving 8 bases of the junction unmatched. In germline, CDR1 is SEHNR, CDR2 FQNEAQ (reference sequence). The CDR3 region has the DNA TGTGCCAGCACACGGACTAGCGGGGTTACGCAAGAGACCCAGTACTTC. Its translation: CASTRTSGVTQETQYF.

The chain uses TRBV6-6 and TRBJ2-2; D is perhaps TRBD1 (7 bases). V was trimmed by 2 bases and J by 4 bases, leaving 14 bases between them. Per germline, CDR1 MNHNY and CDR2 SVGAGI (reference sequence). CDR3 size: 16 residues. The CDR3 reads CASSYRTGGLTGELFF. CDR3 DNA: TGTGCCAGCAGTTACCGGACAGGAGGGCTCACCGGGGAGCTGTTTTTT.

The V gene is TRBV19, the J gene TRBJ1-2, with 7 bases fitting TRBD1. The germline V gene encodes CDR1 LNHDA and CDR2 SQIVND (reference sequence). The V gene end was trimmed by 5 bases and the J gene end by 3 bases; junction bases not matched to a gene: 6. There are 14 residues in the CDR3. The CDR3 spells CASSGTVRDYGYTF. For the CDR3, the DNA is TGTGCCAGTAGTGGGACAGTCCGAGACTATGGCTACACCTTC.

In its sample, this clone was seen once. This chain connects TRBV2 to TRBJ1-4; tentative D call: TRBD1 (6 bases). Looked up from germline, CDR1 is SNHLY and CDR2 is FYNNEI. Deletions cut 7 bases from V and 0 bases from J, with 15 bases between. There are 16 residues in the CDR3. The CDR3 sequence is CASKKGVKATNEKLFF. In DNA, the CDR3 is TGTGCCAGCAAAAAGGGGGTTAAGGCAACTAATGAAAAACTGTTTTTT.

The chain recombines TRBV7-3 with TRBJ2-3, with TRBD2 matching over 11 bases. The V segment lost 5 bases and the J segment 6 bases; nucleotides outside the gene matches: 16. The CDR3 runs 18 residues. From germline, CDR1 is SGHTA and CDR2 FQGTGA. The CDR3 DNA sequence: TGTGCCAGCAGCCTAGGGTTACTAGCGGGAGTGTCGGCGGATACGCAGTATTTT. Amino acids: CASSLGLLAGVSADTQYF.

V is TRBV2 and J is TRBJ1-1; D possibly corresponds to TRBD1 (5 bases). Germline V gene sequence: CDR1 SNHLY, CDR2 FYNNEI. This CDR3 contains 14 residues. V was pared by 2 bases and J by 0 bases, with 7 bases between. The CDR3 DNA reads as TGTGCCAGCAGTGAAAGGGGTATGAACACTGAAGCTTTCTTT. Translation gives CASSERGMNTEAFF.

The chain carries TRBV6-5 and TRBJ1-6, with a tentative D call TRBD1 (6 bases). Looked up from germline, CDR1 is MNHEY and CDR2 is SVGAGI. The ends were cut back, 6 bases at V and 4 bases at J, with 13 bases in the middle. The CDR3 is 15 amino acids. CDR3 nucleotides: TGTGCCAGCAGCCAAGGACAGAATTATAATTCACCCCTCCACTTT. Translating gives CASSQGQNYNSPLHF.

The chain's CDR3 is CASSTTDSNQPQHF. CDR3 DNA sequence: TGTGCCAGCAGCACCACAGATAGCAATCAGCCCCAGCATTTT. V and J are TRBV9 and TRBJ1-5; D is uncertain. Germline V gene data show CDR1 as SGDLS and CDR2 as YYNGEE. This CDR3 comprises 14 residues. V shed 4 bases and J shed 0 bases, with 8 bases lying between them. The full variable domain, in which reference TRBV9 and TRBJ1-5 provide the parts outside the CDR3, is DSGVTQTPKHLITATGQRVTLRCSPRSGDLSVYWYQQSLDQGLQFLIQYYNGEERAKGNILERFSAQQFPDLHSELNLSSLELGDSALYFCASSTTDSNQPQHFGDGTRLSIL.

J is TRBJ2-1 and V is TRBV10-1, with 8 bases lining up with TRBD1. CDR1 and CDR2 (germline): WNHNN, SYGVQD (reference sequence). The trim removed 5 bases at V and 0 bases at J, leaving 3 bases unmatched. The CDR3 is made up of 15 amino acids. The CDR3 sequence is CASSTGGSSYNEQFF. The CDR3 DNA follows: TGCGCCAGCAGTACAGGGGGGAGCTCCTACAATGAGCAGTTCTTC.

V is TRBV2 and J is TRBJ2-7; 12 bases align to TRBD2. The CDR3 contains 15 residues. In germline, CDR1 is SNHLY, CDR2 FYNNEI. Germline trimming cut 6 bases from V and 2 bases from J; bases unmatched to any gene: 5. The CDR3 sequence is CASRLGLAGTYEQYF. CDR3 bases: TGTGCCAGCAGACTCGGACTAGCGGGAACCTACGAGCAGTACTTC.

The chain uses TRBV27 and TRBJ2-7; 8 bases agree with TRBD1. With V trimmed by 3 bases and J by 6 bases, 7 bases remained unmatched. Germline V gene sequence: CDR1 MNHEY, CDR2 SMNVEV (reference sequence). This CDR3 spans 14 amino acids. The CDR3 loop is CASSLRTGLGEQYF. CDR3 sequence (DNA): TGTGCCAGCAGTTTGCGGACAGGGTTGGGCGAGCAGTACTTC.